The clone carrying this T cell receptor beta chain was picked up many times. TCRdb ran MiXCR on the 5' RACE reads and lists one entry per CDR3 protein. The table shows 160,000 or so distinct CDR3 sequences, with almost 7% occurring only once. These data are taken from a study of T cells after yellow fever vaccination. Germline V gene data show CDR1 as LGHDT and CDR2 as YNNKEL (reference sequence). The CDR3 runs to 13 residues. V shed 1 base and J shed 9 bases, with 12 bases lying between them. Here the sequenced sample was CD4+ T cells sorted from PBMCs, taken 5 days after the first yellow fever vaccination. The chain has TRBV3-1 and TRBJ2-5; D is possibly TRBD1 (6 bases). The sequence was collected from a man aged 18-30 years who received the YFV17D yellow fever vaccine. The CDR3 DNA sequence: TGTGCCAGCAGCCAAGGGGCGACAGGCCCCCAGTACTTC. The encoded protein is CASSQGATGPQYF.